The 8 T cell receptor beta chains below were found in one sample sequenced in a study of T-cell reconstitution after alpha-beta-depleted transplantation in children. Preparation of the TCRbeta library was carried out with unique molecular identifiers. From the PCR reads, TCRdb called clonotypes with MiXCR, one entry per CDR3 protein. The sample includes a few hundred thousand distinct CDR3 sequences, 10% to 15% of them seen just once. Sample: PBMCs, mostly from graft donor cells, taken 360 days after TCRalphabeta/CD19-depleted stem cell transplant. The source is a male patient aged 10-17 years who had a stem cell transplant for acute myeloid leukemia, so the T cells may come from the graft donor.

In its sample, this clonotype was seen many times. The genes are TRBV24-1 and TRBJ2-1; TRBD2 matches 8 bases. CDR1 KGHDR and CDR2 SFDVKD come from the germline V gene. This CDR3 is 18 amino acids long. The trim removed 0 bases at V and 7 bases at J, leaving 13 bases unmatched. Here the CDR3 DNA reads TGTGCCACCAGTGATTTGTCTAGCGGGCCCACCTCGGGGAATGAGCAGTTCTTC. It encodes CATSDLSSGPTSGNEQFF.

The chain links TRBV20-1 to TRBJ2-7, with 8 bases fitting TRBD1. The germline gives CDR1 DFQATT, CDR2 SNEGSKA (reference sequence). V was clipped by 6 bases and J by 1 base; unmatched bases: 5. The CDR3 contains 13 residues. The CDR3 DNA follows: TGCAGTGCACAGGGGGGACATTCCTACGAGCAGTACTTC. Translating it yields CSAQGGHSYEQYF.

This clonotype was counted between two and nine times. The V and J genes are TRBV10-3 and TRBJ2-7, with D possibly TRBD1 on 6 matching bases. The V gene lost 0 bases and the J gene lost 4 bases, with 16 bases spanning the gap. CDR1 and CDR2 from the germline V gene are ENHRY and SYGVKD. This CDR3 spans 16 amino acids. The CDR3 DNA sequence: TGTGCCATCAGTGAGTCGAAGGGCAGGGGTAGGTACGAGCAGTACTTC. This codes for CAISESKGRGRYEQYF.

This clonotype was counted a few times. The CDR3 region is CAVGESGANVLTF. CDR3 in DNA: TGTGCTGTAGGGGAGTCTGGGGCCAACGTCCTGACTTTC. The chain couples TRBV2 to TRBJ2-6; D tentatively fits TRBD1 or TRBD2 (5 bases each). There are 13 residues in the CDR3. Germline V CDR1 and CDR2: SNHLY, FYNNEI.

For the CDR3, the DNA is TGCAGTGCTAGGATACCAGGACAGAGTGGTACGCAGTATTTT. This sequence encodes CSARIPGQSGTQYF. V usage is TRBV20-1 and J usage is TRBJ2-3; D is perhaps TRBD1 (6 bases). V dropped 3 bases and J dropped 8 bases, with 18 bases sitting between them. Germline lookup yields CDR1 DFQATT and CDR2 SNEGSKA (reference sequence). CDR3 length: 14 amino acids.

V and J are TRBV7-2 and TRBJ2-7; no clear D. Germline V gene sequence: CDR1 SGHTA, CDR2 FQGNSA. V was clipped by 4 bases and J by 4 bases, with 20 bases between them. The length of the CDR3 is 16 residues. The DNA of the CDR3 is TGTGCCAGCAGCTCTCGGCGGACCAGACGGGTTTACGAGCAGTACTTC. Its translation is CASSSRRTRRVYEQYF. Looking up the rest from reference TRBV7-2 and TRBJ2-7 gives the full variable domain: GAGVSQSPSNKVTEKGKDVELRCDPISGHTALYWYRQSLGQGLEFLIYFQGNSAPDKSGLPSDRFSAERTGGSVSTLTIQRTQQEDSAVYLCASSSRRTRRVYEQYFGPGTRLTVT.

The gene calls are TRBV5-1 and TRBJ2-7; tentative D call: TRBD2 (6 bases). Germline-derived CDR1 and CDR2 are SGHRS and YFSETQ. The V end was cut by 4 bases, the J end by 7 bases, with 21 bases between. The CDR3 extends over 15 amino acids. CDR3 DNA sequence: TGCGCCAGCAGCCCCCCGGCTAGCGCGAGGTCGGAGCAGTACTTC. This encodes CASSPPASARSEQYF. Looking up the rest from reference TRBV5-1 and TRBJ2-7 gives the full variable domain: KAGVTQTPRYLIKTRGQQVTLSCSPISGHRSVSWYQQTPGQGLQFLFEYFSETQRNKGNFPGRFSGRQFSNSRSEMNVSTLELGDSALYLCASSPPASARSEQYFGPGTRLTVT.

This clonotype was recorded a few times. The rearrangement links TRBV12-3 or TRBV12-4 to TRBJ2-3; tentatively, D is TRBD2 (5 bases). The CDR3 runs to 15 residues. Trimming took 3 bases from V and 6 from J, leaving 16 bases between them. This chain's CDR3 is CASSFNGPGGDTQYF. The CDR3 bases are TGTGCCAGCAGTTTCAACGGACCGGGCGGGGATACGCAGTATTTT.